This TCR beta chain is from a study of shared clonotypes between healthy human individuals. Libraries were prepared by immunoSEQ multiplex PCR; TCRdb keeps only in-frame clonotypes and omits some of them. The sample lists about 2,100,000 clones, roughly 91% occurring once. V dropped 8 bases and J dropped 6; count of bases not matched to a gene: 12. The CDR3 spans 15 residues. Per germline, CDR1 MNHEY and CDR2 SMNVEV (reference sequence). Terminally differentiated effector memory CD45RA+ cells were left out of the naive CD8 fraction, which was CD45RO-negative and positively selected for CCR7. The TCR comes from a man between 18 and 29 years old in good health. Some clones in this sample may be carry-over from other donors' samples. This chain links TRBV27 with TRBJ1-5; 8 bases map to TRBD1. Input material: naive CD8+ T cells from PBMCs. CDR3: CASSNRGYDGQPQHF. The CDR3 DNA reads TGTGCCAGCTCCAACAGGGGGTACGACGGTCAGCCCCAGCATTTT.